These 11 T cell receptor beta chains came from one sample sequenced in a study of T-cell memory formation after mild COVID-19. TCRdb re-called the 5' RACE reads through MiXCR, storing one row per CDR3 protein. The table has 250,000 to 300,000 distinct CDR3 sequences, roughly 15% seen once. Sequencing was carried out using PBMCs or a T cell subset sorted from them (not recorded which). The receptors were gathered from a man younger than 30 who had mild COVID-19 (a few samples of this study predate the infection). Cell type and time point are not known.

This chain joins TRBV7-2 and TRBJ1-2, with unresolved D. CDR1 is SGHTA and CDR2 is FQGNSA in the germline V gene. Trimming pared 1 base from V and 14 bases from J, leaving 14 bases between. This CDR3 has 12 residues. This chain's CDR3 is CASSLVNPVVTF. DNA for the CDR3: TGTGCCAGCAGCTTAGTGAACCCCGTGGTTACCTTC.

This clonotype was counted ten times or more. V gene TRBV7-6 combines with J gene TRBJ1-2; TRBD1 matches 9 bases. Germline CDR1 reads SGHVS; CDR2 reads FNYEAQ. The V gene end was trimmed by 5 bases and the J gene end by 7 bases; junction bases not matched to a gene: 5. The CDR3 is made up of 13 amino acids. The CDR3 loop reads CASSPGQGSGYTF. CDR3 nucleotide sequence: TGTGCCAGCAGCCCGGGACAGGGCTCTGGCTACACCTTC.

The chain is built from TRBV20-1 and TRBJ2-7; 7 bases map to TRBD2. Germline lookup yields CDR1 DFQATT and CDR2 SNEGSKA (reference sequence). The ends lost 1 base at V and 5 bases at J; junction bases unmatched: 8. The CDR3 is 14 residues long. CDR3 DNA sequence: TGCAGTGCTAGAGCGGGGGGTCCACGGCACGAGCAGTACTTC. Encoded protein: CSARAGGPRHEQYF.

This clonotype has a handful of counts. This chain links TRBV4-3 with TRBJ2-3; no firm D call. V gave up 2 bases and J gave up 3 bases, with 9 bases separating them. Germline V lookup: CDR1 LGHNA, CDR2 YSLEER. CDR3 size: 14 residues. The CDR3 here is CASSQRILTDTQYF. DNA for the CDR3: TGCGCCAGCAGCCAACGGATTTTAACAGATACGCAGTATTTT.

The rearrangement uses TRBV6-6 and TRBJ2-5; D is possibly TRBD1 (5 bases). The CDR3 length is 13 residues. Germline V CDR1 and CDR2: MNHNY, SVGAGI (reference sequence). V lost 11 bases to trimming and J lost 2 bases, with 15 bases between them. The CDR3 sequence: CAGGRTPQETQYF. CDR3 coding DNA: TGTGCCGGCGGACGGACACCGCAAGAGACCCAGTACTTC.

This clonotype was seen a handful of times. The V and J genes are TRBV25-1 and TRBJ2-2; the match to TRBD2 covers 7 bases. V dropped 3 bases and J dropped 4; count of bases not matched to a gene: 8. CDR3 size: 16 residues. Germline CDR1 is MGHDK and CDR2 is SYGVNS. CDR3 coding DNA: TGTGCCAGCAGTGACGCGGGGGACGGACCCACCGGGGAGCTGTTTTTT. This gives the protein CASSDAGDGPTGELFF. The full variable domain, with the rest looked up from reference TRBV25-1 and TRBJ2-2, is EADIYQTPRYLVIGTGKKITLECSQTMGHDKMYWYQQDPGMELHLIHYSYGVNSTEKGDLSSESTVSRIRTEHFPLTLESARPSHTSQYLCASSDAGDGPTGELFFGEGSRLTVL.

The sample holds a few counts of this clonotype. The CDR3 DNA reads as TGCGCCAGCAGCCAAGATGAGGGGGGGGATACGCAGTATTTT. This encodes CASSQDEGGDTQYF. The genes are TRBV4-1 and TRBJ2-3; TRBD2 is a possible D gene (7 bases). Trimming took off 0 bases at V and 6 bases at J, with 10 bases between the two ends. The CDR3 spans 14 residues. Per the germline V gene, CDR1 is MGHRA and CDR2 is YSYEKL.

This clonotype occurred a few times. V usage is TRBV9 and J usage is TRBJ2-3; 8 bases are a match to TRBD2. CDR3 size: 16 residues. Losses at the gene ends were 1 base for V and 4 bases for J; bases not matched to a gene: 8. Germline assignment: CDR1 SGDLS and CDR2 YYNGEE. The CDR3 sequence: CASSVRVGGAADTQYF. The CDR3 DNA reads TGTGCCAGCAGCGTACGCGTCGGGGGGGCCGCAGATACGCAGTATTTT. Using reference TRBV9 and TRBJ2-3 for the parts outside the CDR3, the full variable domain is DSGVTQTPKHLITATGQRVTLRCSPRSGDLSVYWYQQSLDQGLQFLIQYYNGEERAKGNILERFSAQQFPDLHSELNLSSLELGDSALYFCASSVRVGGAADTQYFGPGTRLTVL.

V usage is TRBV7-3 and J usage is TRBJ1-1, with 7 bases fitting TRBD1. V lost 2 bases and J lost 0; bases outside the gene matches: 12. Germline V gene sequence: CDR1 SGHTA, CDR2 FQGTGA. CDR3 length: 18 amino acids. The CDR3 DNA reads TGTGCCAGCAGCTTATATGGCCGGGACAGTGCGATGAACACTGAAGCTTTCTTT. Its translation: CASSLYGRDSAMNTEAFF.

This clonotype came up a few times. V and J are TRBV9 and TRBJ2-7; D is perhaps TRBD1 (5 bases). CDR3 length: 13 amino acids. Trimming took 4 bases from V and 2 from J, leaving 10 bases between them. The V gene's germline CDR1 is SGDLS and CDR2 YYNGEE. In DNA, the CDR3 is TGTGCCAGCAGCTCCGACAGTACCTACGAGCAGTACTTC. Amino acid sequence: CASSSDSTYEQYF.

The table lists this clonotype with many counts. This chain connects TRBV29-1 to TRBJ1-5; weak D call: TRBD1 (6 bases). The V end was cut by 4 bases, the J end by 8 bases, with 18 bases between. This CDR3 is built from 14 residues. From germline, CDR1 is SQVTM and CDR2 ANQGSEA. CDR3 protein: CSVAWGPRLEPQHF. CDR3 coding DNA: TGCAGCGTTGCCTGGGGGCCCCGACTGGAGCCCCAGCATTTT. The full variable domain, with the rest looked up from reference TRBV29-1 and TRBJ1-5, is SAVISQKPSRDICQRGTSLTIQCQVDSQVTMMFWYRQQPGQSLTLIATANQGSEATYESGFVIDKFPISRPNLTFSTLTVSNMSPEDSSIYLCSVAWGPRLEPQHFGDGTRLSIL.